What follows are 22 T cell receptor beta chains derived from one specimen sequenced in a study of cytomegalovirus exposure and HLA in healthy donors. It was with 60 Vbeta and 13 Jbeta primers that the PCR ran. TCRdb keeps only in-frame clones here, not all; method: immunoSEQ multiplex PCR. The data contain about 200,000 clones, about 76% of them singletons. Sequences were obtained from PBMCs. The receptors derive from a male donor in good health and CMV-seropositive.

The V call is TRBV5-4, the J call TRBJ1-1; TRBD1 aligns across 11 bases. The CDR3 has 13 amino acids. Germline-derived CDR1 and CDR2 are SGHNT and YYREEE (reference sequence). Trimming cost V 9 bases and J 6 bases; bases outside gene matches: 7. The DNA of the CDR3 is TGTGCCAATAAGGACAGGGGGCGGGCTGAAGCTTTCTTT. This translates into CANKDRGRAEAFF.

This chain joins TRBV7-6 and TRBJ2-6; a weak D match, TRBD1 (6 bases). CDR1 SGHVS and CDR2 FNYEAQ come from the germline V gene. This CDR3 is built from 15 residues. Trimming took off 3 bases at V and 2 bases at J, with 8 bases between the two ends. Here the CDR3 reads CASSFSGAGANVLTF. The CDR3 DNA reads TGTGCCAGCAGCTTTTCAGGGGCTGGGGCCAACGTCCTGACTTTC.

This clone was picked up a small number of times. The CDR3 coding sequence is TGTGCCAGCAGTGCATACTCCGGGACAGGGTTCAACACTGAAGCTTTCTTT. Protein: CASSAYSGTGFNTEAFF. The chain combines TRBV25-1 with TRBJ1-1, with TRBD1 matching over 9 bases. The CDR3 spans 17 residues. With 4 bases clipped from V and 2 bases from J, the junction kept 11 bases outside the gene matches. Germline V gene lookup returns CDR1 MGHDK and CDR2 SYGVNS.

As DNA, the CDR3 is TGTGCCAGCAGTACTCCCCTCTACGAGCAGTACTTC. Its protein product is CASSTPLYEQYF. The J gene is TRBJ2-7, the V gene TRBV7-8; D uncertain. Germline-derived CDR1 and CDR2 are SGHVS and FQNEAQ. V dropped 6 bases and J dropped 3 bases, with 9 bases sitting between them. This CDR3 is 12 amino acids long.

This chain uses TRBV29-1 with TRBJ2-7; TRBD1 matches 11 bases. Germline trimming cut 6 bases from V and 1 base from J; bases unmatched to any gene: 8. Looked up from germline, CDR1 is SQVTM and CDR2 is ANQGSEA. CDR3 length: 15 amino acids. In DNA, the CDR3 is TGCAGCGTAATCCGGGGACAGGGGGTATCCTACGAGCAGTACTTC. Residues: CSVIRGQGVSYEQYF.

This chain links TRBV19 with TRBJ1-1; the D gene is possibly TRBD1 (6 bases). This CDR3 has 13 amino acids. V was shortened by 5 bases and J by 5 bases, with 12 bases between the two germline ends. Germline-derived CDR1 and CDR2 are LNHDA and SQIVND (reference sequence). The CDR3 region has the DNA TGTGCCAGTAGTTTTTACAGGGATACTGAAGCTTTCTTT. Translated, it gives CASSFYRDTEAFF.

The genes are TRBV19 and TRBJ1-1, with 9 bases that match TRBD1. Germline V gives CDR1 LNHDA, CDR2 SQIVND (reference sequence). The length of the CDR3 is 13 residues. The ends lost 5 bases at V and 6 bases at J; junction bases unmatched: 4. The CDR3 here is CASSYRGLPEAFF. CDR3 nucleotide sequence: TGTGCCAGTAGTTACAGGGGGCTACCTGAAGCTTTCTTT.

The genes are TRBV4-2 and TRBJ1-2; D remains unclear. With 1 base removed from V and 5 bases from J, the gap between germline ends came to 11 bases. Germline V gene lookup returns CDR1 LGHNA and CDR2 YNFKEQ. The CDR3 totals 14 residues. In nucleotides, the CDR3 is TGTGCCAGCAGCCAAGGGGCAGATACTTATGGCTACACCTTC. Its protein product is CASSQGADTYGYTF.

A note on this clone: One junction end disagrees with the germline gene, perhaps due to a read error. This chain uses TRBV7-9 with TRBJ1-6, with TRBD1 matching over 7 bases. The V gene's germline CDR1 is SEHNR and CDR2 FQNEAQ (reference sequence). The CDR3 is 17 amino acids. CDR3 loop: CSSSFSTGSSYNSPLHF. The CDR3 DNA is TGTTCCAGCAGCTTCTCGACAGGGAGCTCCTATAATTCACCCCTCCACTTT.

The chain couples TRBV5-1 to TRBJ2-1; D is uncertain. CDR1 SGHRS and CDR2 YFSETQ come from the germline V gene. With 1 base removed from V and 0 bases from J, the gap between germline ends came to 8 bases. CDR3 size: 15 residues. The DNA of the CDR3 is TGCGCCAGCAGCTTGACGTCTATCTCCTACAATGAGCAGTTCTTC. It specifies CASSLTSISYNEQFF.

This clone has a single count. This chain links TRBV7-8 with TRBJ2-5; D is perhaps TRBD2 (5 bases). In germline, CDR1 is SGHVS, CDR2 FQNEAQ. This CDR3 has 15 residues. Trimming stripped 5 bases from V and 7 bases from J, with 20 bases between. CDR3 nucleotide sequence: TGTGCCAGCAGCCCTGTAGCGTCCACTATGGCGACCCAGTACTTC. Translation: CASSPVASTMATQYF.

The rearrangement links TRBV6-5 to TRBJ1-2; D gene uncertain. The CDR3 covers 14 residues. V was cut by 7 bases and J by 0 bases, with 12 bases left in between. CDR1 and CDR2 (germline): MNHEY, SVGAGI. CDR3 loop: CASTSGLANYGYTF. In DNA form, the CDR3 reads TGTGCCAGCACTTCGGGGTTAGCTAACTATGGCTACACCTTC.

This clone was counted once. Just one base apart from a much larger clone, this may be a read error. The sample has other DNA sequences that encode this CDR3 too. The chain uses TRBV6-1 and TRBJ2-3, with 13 bases fitting TRBD2. Germline V gene sequence: CDR1 MNHNS, CDR2 SASEGT. Losses at the gene ends were 6 bases for V and 3 bases for J; bases not matched to a gene: 3. This CDR3 comprises 15 residues. The CDR3 bases are TGTGCCAGCAGGATGGGACTAGCGGGAACAGATACGCAGTATTTT. This translates into CASRMGLAGTDTQYF.

The rearrangement links TRBV11-2 to TRBJ2-3; 9 nucleotides line up with TRBD2. The V gene's germline CDR1 is SGHAT and CDR2 FQNNGV. V lost 5 bases, J lost 4 bases, and 10 bases stayed unmatched. CDR3 length: 16 amino acids. The CDR3 coding sequence is TGTGCCAGCAGCCTGGGCGTACTAGCGGGTGCAGATACGCAGTATTTT. Translation: CASSLGVLAGADTQYF.

The chain has TRBV9 and TRBJ2-3; 7 bases match TRBD2. V was clipped by 7 bases and J by 6 bases; unmatched bases: 5. Per the germline V gene, CDR1 is SGDLS and CDR2 is YYNGEE. CDR3 length: 12 residues. The CDR3 sequence is CASSVGGDTQYF. The CDR3 DNA reads TGTGCCAGCTCTGTCGGGGGGGATACGCAGTATTTT. The full variable domain, completed using reference TRBV9 and TRBJ2-3, is DSGVTQTPKHLITATGQRVTLRCSPRSGDLSVYWYQQSLDQGLQFLIQYYNGEERAKGNILERFSAQQFPDLHSELNLSSLELGDSALYFCASSVGGDTQYFGPGTRLTVL.

This clone was counted a few times. V gene TRBV7-3 combines with J gene TRBJ2-7; 8 bases map to TRBD2. After removal of 5 bases from V and 5 bases from J, the junction contained 5 bases not matched to a gene. Germline-derived CDR1 and CDR2 are SGHTA and FQGTGA. The CDR3 loop spans 13 amino acids. The CDR3 loop reads CASSTSGGNEQYF. CDR3 nucleotides: TGTGCCAGCAGCACCAGCGGGGGTAACGAGCAGTACTTC.

The rearrangement links TRBV9 to TRBJ1-4, with 9 bases fitting TRBD1. The V gene end was trimmed by 4 bases and the J gene end by 7 bases; junction bases not matched to a gene: 8. The CDR3 runs 15 residues. Germline V lookup: CDR1 SGDLS, CDR2 YYNGEE. The CDR3, as DNA: TGTGCCAGCAGCACCGGACAGGGGCAAGGTGAAAAACTGTTTTTT. Its protein product is CASSTGQGQGEKLFF.

The chain carries TRBV6-1 and TRBJ2-5; 12 bases fit TRBD2. Germline loops: CDR1 MNHNS, CDR2 SASEGT. Trimming cost V 8 bases and J 2 bases; bases outside gene matches: 0. The CDR3 runs 13 residues. The CDR3 is CASGLAGQETQYF. DNA of the CDR3: TGTGCCAGCGGACTAGCGGGACAAGAGACCCAGTACTTC.

DNA of the CDR3: TGTGCCAGCGAACTAGCGGGGGCTTACAATGAGCAGTTCTTC. Translating gives CASELAGAYNEQFF. This sequence joins TRBV6-5 and TRBJ2-1; 11 bases agree with TRBD2. The CDR3 consists of 14 residues. The V gene end was trimmed by 8 bases and the J gene end by 4 bases; junction bases not matched to a gene: 4. Germline CDR1 reads MNHEY; CDR2 reads SVGAGI.

The V and J genes are TRBV10-2 and TRBJ2-7; D is uncertain. Trimming took 2 bases from V and 4 from J, leaving 6 bases between them. The CDR3 is 12 residues long. Germline-derived CDR1 and CDR2 are WSHSY and SAAADI. CDR3 in amino acids: CASSEETYEQYF. CDR3 nucleotides: TGCGCCAGCAGTGAGGAGACTTACGAGCAGTACTTC.

The V call is TRBV6-1, the J call TRBJ2-7; TRBD1 aligns across 7 bases. CDR1 MNHNS and CDR2 SASEGT come from the germline V gene. Unmatched junction bases numbered 2, after V lost 3 bases and J lost 0 bases. There are 14 residues in the CDR3. CDR3 in amino acids: CASSETGSSYEQYF. DNA of the CDR3: TGTGCCAGCAGTGAGACAGGGAGCTCCTACGAGCAGTACTTC.

The chain has TRBV10-3 and TRBJ2-7; maybe TRBD1 (5 bases). Trimming shortened V by 2 bases and J by 5 bases, and 7 bases separated the two germline ends. The CDR3 covers 12 residues. Germline values: CDR1 ENHRY, CDR2 SYGVKD. CDR3 DNA sequence: TGTGCCATCAGTGAGCACAGGAACGAGCAGTACTTC. This codes for CAISEHRNEQYF.